This T cell receptor beta chain stems from a study of blood T cell repertoires in COVID-19. As for the study in general: Acute and convalescent COVID-19 specimens originated in the United States, Italy and Spain. T cells, B-cell-depleted T cells, or PBMCs provided the cDNA or gDNA that served as material.

CDR1 is SGHTA, CDR2 FQGNSA, per germline. The CDR3 extends over 15 amino acids. Trimming took 4 bases from V and 3 from J, leaving 13 bases between them. Methods used by the authors: Using reference gene primer amplification, nucleated cell counts were estimated. Data came from immunoSEQ multiplex PCR; TCRdb stores just in-frame clones and leaves some out. V and J calls and clone size come straight from that table; D and trimming were deduced from the DNA. The table lists roughly 150,000 clones, around 86% of them singletons. The clonotype was recovered from a man between 65 and 79 years old who had recovered from COVID-19. The chain combines TRBV7-2 with TRBJ1-3; D gene uncertain. Source material: peripheral blood. CDR3: CASSYKVGVGNTIYF. CDR3 sequence (DNA): TGTGCCAGCAGCTACAAAGTTGGTGTTGGAAACACCATATATTTT.